This is a list of T cell receptor beta chains from one sample in a study of T-cell reconstitution after alpha-beta-depleted transplantation in children. TCRdb re-analysed the PCR reads in MiXCR, keeping a single row per CDR3 protein. This table has roughly 670,000 distinct CDR3 sequences, about an eighth appearing once. The material was PBMCs, obtained before TCRalphabeta/CD19-depleted stem cell transplant. The receptors come from a girl aged 2-10 years with congenital amegakaryocytic thrombocytopenia, due to receive a stem cell transplant. The CDR3 runs from the conserved cysteine through the conserved F or W. The D gene is left open where the match is weak. Only some rows state a clone size, as once, few, many or a class for expanded clones.

>NA|TRBV5-1|TRBJ2-1|NA
CASSQTQRSSYNEQFF
TGCGCCAGCAGCCAAACACAAAGGAGCTCCTACAATGAGCAGTTCTTC
>many|TRBV20-1|TRBJ1-4|NA
CSGKQASNEKLFF
TGCAGTGGAAAACAGGCCAGTAATGAAAAACTGTTTTTT
>few|TRBV15|TRBJ2-1|NA
CATLPADTQYNEQFF
TGTGCCACCCTCCCGGCCGACACCCAGTACAATGAGCAGTTCTTC
>few|TRBV7-2|TRBJ1-1|TRBD1
CASSWTGMNTEAFF
TGTGCCAGCAGCTGGACAGGAATGAACACTGAAGCTTTCTTT
>many|TRBV7-9|TRBJ2-1|NA
CASSIQRDEQFF
TGTGCCAGCAGCATACAAAGGGATGAGCAGTTCTTC
>NA|TRBV5-1|TRBJ2-3|TRBD1
CASSSGQGPRDTQYF
TGCGCCAGCAGCTCTGGACAGGGCCCTCGAGATACGCAGTATTTT
>many|TRBV5-1|TRBJ2-4|TRBD1
CASSLDVGQGKNIQYF
TGCGCCAGCAGCTTGGACGTGGGACAGGGAAAAAACATTCAGTACTTC
>many|TRBV6-4|TRBJ2-3|NA
CASSGKNTDTQYF
TGTGCCAGCAGTGGAAAAAACACAGATACGCAGTATTTT
>many|TRBV11-2|TRBJ2-1|NA
CASSFISASRNEQFF
TGTGCCAGCAGCTTTATTAGCGCCAGCCGGAATGAGCAGTTCTTC
>many|TRBV12-3/TRBV12-4|TRBJ2-1|TRBD2
CASSQAGGPNEQFF
TGTGCCAGCAGCCAAGCGGGAGGGCCTAATGAGCAGTTCTTC
>many|TRBV6-1|TRBJ2-7|TRBD2
CASSELGSGITYEQYF
TGTGCCAGCAGTGAACTGGGTAGCGGGATTACCTACGAGCAGTACTTC
>many|TRBV29-1|TRBJ2-7|TRBD1
CSVGTGDVGYEQYF
TGCAGCGTTGGGACAGGTGATGTCGGTTACGAGCAGTACTTC
>many|TRBV20-1|TRBJ2-5|TRBD2
CSAWGLAGEETQYF
TGCAGTGCTTGGGGACTAGCGGGGGAAGAGACCCAGTACTTC
>few|TRBV5-1|TRBJ1-5|TRBD1
CASSLMTGGQPQHF
TGCGCCAGCAGCTTGATGACAGGGGGTCAGCCCCAGCATTTT
>few|TRBV6-1|TRBJ1-1|TRBD1
CASSASKGAYTEAFF
TGTGCCAGCAGTGCCTCAAAGGGGGCTTACACTGAAGCTTTCTTT
>many|TRBV20-1|TRBJ2-5|NA
CSARSPGRETQYF
TGCAGTGCTAGATCGCCGGGGAGAGAGACCCAGTACTTC
>NA|TRBV7-8|TRBJ1-2|TRBD1
CASSLAPGQGAAGYGYTF
TGTGCCAGCAGCTTAGCGCCGGGACAGGGGGCTGCGGGGTATGGCTACACCTTC
>few|TRBV15|TRBJ2-3|NA
CATSRDVASSTDTQYF
TGTGCCACCAGCAGAGATGTAGCGTCTAGCACAGATACGCAGTATTTT
>NA|TRBV30|TRBJ2-3|TRBD2
CAWSRLAGDTDTQYF
TGTGCCTGGAGTCGCCTAGCGGGAGACACAGATACGCAGTATTTT
>few|TRBV24-1|TRBJ2-2|NA
CATSAGRESNTGELFF
TGTGCCACCAGTGCGGGCCGGGAATCGAACACCGGGGAGCTGTTTTTT
>many|TRBV5-1|TRBJ1-1|NA
CASSRINEPPGTTAFF
TGCGCCAGCAGCCGAATCAACGAGCCTCCCGGGACAACGGCTTTCTTT
>many|TRBV7-2|TRBJ2-1|TRBD2
CASSWTSGSGNEQFF
TGTGCCAGCAGCTGGACTAGCGGGAGCGGCAATGAGCAGTTCTTC
>many|TRBV6-5|TRBJ2-3|NA
CASSPTGTAADTQYF
TGTGCCAGCAGCCCGACCGGCACCGCGGCAGATACGCAGTATTTT
>few|TRBV7-9|TRBJ1-4|NA
CASSLKTPNEKLFF
TGTGCCAGCAGCCTTAAGACTCCCAATGAAAAACTGTTTTTT
>NA|TRBV5-1|TRBJ2-7|NA
CASSLGSGIYEQYF
TGCGCCAGCAGCTTGGGGTCAGGGATCTACGAGCAGTACTTC
>many|TRBV20-1|TRBJ2-5|NA
CSALKTHPIPSEETQYF
TGCAGTGCTTTGAAGACGCATCCGATTCCCTCGGAGGAGACCCAGTACTTC
>few|TRBV3-1|TRBJ2-5|TRBD2
CASIGLARETQYF
TGTGCCAGCATAGGACTAGCGAGAGAGACCCAGTACTTC
>NA|TRBV18|TRBJ2-3|NA
CVSSPRGRDTQYF
TGTGTCAGCTCACCGCGGGGTAGAGATACGCAGTATTTT
>few|TRBV29-1|TRBJ2-5|TRBD1
CSVEDVGQGIETQYF
TGCAGCGTTGAAGACGTGGGACAGGGGATCGAGACCCAGTACTTC
>NA|TRBV20-1|TRBJ2-3|TRBD2
CSAIGPSGRARDTQYF
TGCAGTGCCATAGGGCCTAGCGGGAGGGCCCGGGATACGCAGTATTTT
>NA|TRBV30|TRBJ1-5|NA
CAWSGGQLYNQPQHF
TGTGCCTGGAGTGGTGGGCAGCTGTACAATCAGCCCCAGCATTTT
>NA|TRBV28|TRBJ2-1|TRBD2
CASSSSGTSERGNFYNEQFF
TGTGCCAGCAGCTCGTCGGGGACTAGCGAACGAGGAAACTTCTACAATGAGCAGTTCTTC
>few|TRBV7-9|TRBJ2-4|TRBD1
CASSHRDRGAKNIQYF
TGTGCCAGCAGCCACCGGGACAGGGGCGCCAAAAACATTCAGTACTTC
>few|TRBV2|TRBJ2-3|TRBD2
CASRRSGATDTQYF
TGTGCCAGCAGACGTAGCGGGGCCACAGATACGCAGTATTTT
>NA|TRBV7-9|TRBJ1-2|NA
CASSSAWVGGYTF
TGTGCCAGCAGCTCCGCTTGGGTTGGGGGCTACACCTTC
>many|TRBV15|TRBJ2-7|TRBD2
CATSFTGTRSYEQYF
TGTGCCACCAGCTTTACCGGGACTAGGTCCTACGAGCAGTACTTC
>once|TRBV5-1|TRBJ1-2|NA
CASSLALRGDGDTF
TGCGCCAGCAGCTTGGCGTTGCGAGGGGATGGCGACACCTTC
>many|TRBV7-2|TRBJ2-1|NA
CASNPSPAFNEQFF
TGTGCCAGCAACCCCAGTCCCGCATTCAATGAGCAGTTCTTC
>many|TRBV7-8|TRBJ2-2|NA
CASSLVGQVTGELFF
TGTGCCAGCAGCTTAGTAGGGCAGGTCACCGGGGAGCTGTTTTTT
>many|TRBV5-1|TRBJ2-6|NA
CASSLSVSGANVLTF
TGCGCCAGCAGCTTGTCTGTCTCTGGGGCCAACGTCCTGACTTTC
>few|TRBV20-1|TRBJ2-5|NA
CSAKANSQETQYF
TGCAGTGCGAAAGCGAACTCCCAAGAGACCCAGTACTTC
>many|TRBV5-1|TRBJ2-7|TRBD1
CASSFSGTVYEQYF
TGCGCCAGCAGCTTCTCCGGGACAGTCTACGAGCAGTACTTC
>few|TRBV5-6|TRBJ2-7|NA
CASSGALAPPYEQYF
TGTGCCAGCAGCGGCGCTCTAGCTCCTCCCTACGAGCAGTACTTC
>NA|TRBV19|TRBJ2-2|NA
CATLDPFTGELFF
TGTGCCACCCTGGACCCATTCACCGGGGAGCTGTTTTTT
>NA|TRBV7-2|TRBJ1-3|NA
CASRQRSSGNTIYF
TGTGCCAGCAGACAACGGAGCTCTGGAAACACCATATATTTT
>NA|TRBV18|TRBJ1-1|NA
CASSLDRPEEAFF
TGTGCCAGCTCACTAGATCGCCCAGAGGAAGCTTTCTTT
>NA|TRBV10-2|TRBJ2-7|TRBD1
CASSEFAGGLWEQYF
TGCGCCAGCAGTGAGTTTGCAGGGGGTCTGTGGGAGCAGTACTTC
>few|TRBV4-1|TRBJ2-5|NA
CASSQVLRPATQYF
TGCGCCAGCAGCCAAGTGCTCAGACCCGCGACCCAGTACTTC
>many|TRBV5-1|TRBJ2-7|NA
CASSLVTPAYEQYF
TGCGCCAGCAGCCTGGTAACGCCGGCCTACGAGCAGTACTTC
>many|TRBV20-1|TRBJ2-2|NA
CSAREGFKTGELFF
TGCAGTGCTAGAGAGGGCTTTAAAACCGGGGAGCTGTTTTTT
>many|TRBV7-9|TRBJ2-7|NA
CASSPGSGISYEQYF
TGTGCCAGCAGCCCTGGCAGCGGAATTTCCTACGAGCAGTACTTC
>many|TRBV4-2|TRBJ2-1|NA
CASSQAQYRGGEQFF
TGTGCCAGCAGCCAAGCCCAATACCGGGGAGGCGAGCAGTTCTTC
>many|TRBV20-1|TRBJ2-3|TRBD1
CSARARTGFSGTQYF
TGCAGTGCTAGAGCTCGGACAGGATTCAGCGGTACGCAGTATTTT
>many|TRBV4-2|TRBJ2-5|TRBD1
CASRLTQGDAVETQYF
TGTGCCAGCAGGCTAACCCAGGGGGACGCAGTCGAGACCCAGTACTTC
>few|TRBV5-1|TRBJ2-3|TRBD1
CASSLDRGGTDTQYF
TGCGCCAGCAGCCTGGACAGGGGTGGCACAGATACGCAGTATTTT